The rows below give T cell receptor beta chains drawn from one sample of a study of CD4 T cells in relation to SARS-CoV-2 and coronaviruses. Their target antigens are unknown. Sequenced by immunoSEQ multiplex PCR; TCRdb stores in-frame clones only, minus some. The table shows approximately 25,000 clones, with approximately 80% occurring only once. Sequencing used CD4+ T cells from PBMCs, cultured in vitro. Receptors were obtained from a human donor in good health. Each CDR3 is given without its conserved first and last residue.

CDR3	V	J
ASNMGSGANVLT	TRBV6-5	TRBJ2-6
ASSLALTSGVTYEQY	TRBV7-8	TRBJ2-7
ASSLIRGEQY	TRBV5-1	TRBJ2-7
ASSVGHPGAPHLPTYNEQF	TRBV9	TRBJ2-1
ASSRSGRAFYNEQF	TRBV7-2	TRBJ2-1
ASSATGGDYGYT	TRBV19	TRBJ1-2
ASSVGGTGAYEQY	TRBV9	TRBJ2-7
AISGPGQGRAYEQY	TRBV10-3	TRBJ2-7
ASSQDLSRSHEQY	TRBV3-1/TRBV3-2	TRBJ2-7
ASSFSGGYEQY	TRBV6-2/TRBV6-3	TRBJ2-7
ASSPLSSRPYNEQF	TRBV3-1/TRBV3-2	TRBJ2-1
ASSVDSGANVLT	TRBV9	TRBJ2-6
ASSYRDGNTEAF	TRBV6-6	TRBJ1-1